The next 12 T cell receptor beta chains were all read from a single sample in a study of shared clonotypes between healthy human individuals. Positive CCR7 selection of CD45RO-negative cells yielded the naive CD8 cells, and terminally differentiated effector memory CD45RA+ cells were excluded. Using immunoSEQ multiplex PCR, the repertoire was profiled, and TCRdb retains in-frame clones only, with some absent. The sample includes about 820,000 clones, more than 85% of them seen just once. Sequences were obtained from naive CD8+ T cells sorted from blood. These receptors came from a man younger than 40 in good health.

The chain joins TRBV7-8 to TRBJ2-6; 7 positions match TRBD1. Germline V CDR1 and CDR2: SGHVS, FQNEAQ. The CDR3 loop spans 17 amino acids. Trimming cost V 4 bases and J 0 bases; bases outside gene matches: 6. CDR3 residues: CASSSDRRGSGANVLTF. The CDR3 bases are TGTGCCAGCAGCTCGGACAGGCGAGGCTCTGGGGCCAACGTCCTGACTTTC.

The rearrangement links TRBV4-1 to TRBJ2-5, with 7 positions matching TRBD1. The germline V gene has CDR1 MGHRA and CDR2 YSYEKL. The CDR3 runs 15 residues. V dropped 0 bases and J dropped 5; count of bases not matched to a gene: 6. CDR3 nucleotides: TGCGCCAGCAGCCAAGACGGGGACAGCTGGGAGACCCAGTACTTC. It translates to CASSQDGDSWETQYF.

This chain connects TRBV2 to TRBJ2-3; possibly TRBD1 for D (6 bases). V was trimmed by 0 bases and J by 3 bases, leaving 10 bases between them. Germline lookup yields CDR1 SNHLY and CDR2 FYNNEI. The CDR3 spans 15 residues. This chain's CDR3 is CASSEARQGTDTQYF. Here the CDR3 DNA reads TGTGCCAGCAGTGAAGCGCGTCAGGGGACAGATACGCAGTATTTT.

This clone came up once. V is TRBV7-9 and J is TRBJ2-1; 15 positions agree with TRBD2. The CDR3 runs 17 residues. CDR1 is SEHNR, CDR2 FQNEAQ, per germline (reference sequence). V dropped 5 bases and J dropped 4; count of bases not matched to a gene: 6. This CDR3 is CASSQPGLAGGYNEQFF. In DNA, the CDR3 is TGTGCCAGCAGCCAACCCGGACTAGCGGGAGGGTACAATGAGCAGTTCTTC.

The rearrangement links TRBV11-2 to TRBJ2-5; 10 bases line up with TRBD2. From germline, CDR1 is SGHAT and CDR2 FQNNGV. V lost 6 bases, J lost 1 base, and 11 bases stayed unmatched. This CDR3 is 17 amino acids long. CDR3 bases: TGTGCCAGCAGTCTAGTGGGGGCTAGCGGGAGCCAAGAGACCCAGTACTTC. Amino acids: CASSLVGASGSQETQYF.

The chain carries TRBV29-1 and TRBJ2-1; 8 bases fit TRBD1. Losses at the gene ends were 7 bases for V and 7 bases for J; bases not matched to a gene: 12. The CDR3 has 14 residues. Germline CDR1 SQVTM, CDR2 ANQGSEA. The CDR3 sequence is CSARGRGRLNEQFF. In nucleotides, the CDR3 is TGCAGCGCCCGCGGCAGGGGGCGCTTGAATGAGCAGTTCTTC.

The chain has TRBV7-9 and TRBJ1-1; D unclear. The CDR3 has 18 residues. Germline CDR1 and CDR2: SEHNR and FQNEAQ (reference sequence). With 5 bases removed from V and 0 bases from J, the gap between germline ends came to 22 bases. Here the CDR3 DNA reads TGTGCCAGCAGCCTGCTAGGTCGAGGTTTGGTTTTGAACACTGAAGCTTTCTTT. Protein: CASSLLGRGLVLNTEAFF. The full variable domain, with the rest looked up from reference TRBV7-9 and TRBJ1-1, is DTGVSQNPRHKITKRGQNVTFRCDPISEHNRLYWYRQTLGQGPEFLTYFQNEAQLEKSRLLSDRFSAERPKGSFSTLEIQRTEQGDSAMYLCASSLLGRGLVLNTEAFFGQGTRLTVV.

J is TRBJ2-2 and V is TRBV27; D is ambiguous. The CDR3 runs to 13 residues. Germline values: CDR1 MNHEY, CDR2 SMNVEV (reference sequence). V gave up 3 bases and J gave up 6 bases, with 8 bases separating them. CDR3 sequence (DNA): TGTGCCAGCAGTTTCTTTAAGTCCGGGGAGCTGTTTTTT. It yields the protein CASSFFKSGELFF.

CDR3 DNA sequence: TGTGCCAGCAGCAACGAACTTGCCGGGGAGCTGTTTTTT. Translated, it gives CASSNELAGELFF. This sequence joins TRBV7-2 and TRBJ2-2; D remains ambiguous. CDR3 size: 13 residues. Germline V CDR1 and CDR2: SGHTA, FQGNSA. V was shortened by 5 bases and J by 6 bases, with 10 bases between the two germline ends.

The rearrangement uses TRBV7-2 and TRBJ1-2; no clear D. Germline lookup yields CDR1 SGHTA and CDR2 FQGNSA. The CDR3 runs to 11 residues. Trimming left V 3 bases short and J 3 bases short, with 2 bases between. The CDR3 loop is CASSFDYGYTF. For the CDR3, the DNA is TGTGCCAGCAGCTTCGACTATGGCTACACCTTC.

This clone was seen a single time. The chain links TRBV5-5 to TRBJ2-5; 7 bases line up with TRBD2. The CDR3 extends over 14 amino acids. CDR1 SGHKS and CDR2 YYEKEE come from the germline V gene (reference sequence). The V gene end was trimmed by 1 base and the J gene end by 5 bases; junction bases not matched to a gene: 5. The CDR3 is CASSLFSGGETQYF. CDR3 DNA sequence: TGTGCCAGCAGCTTGTTCTCGGGAGGCGAGACCCAGTACTTC.

CDR3 DNA: TGTGCCAGCAGCTCCCTGACCGGTACACTAGCGGGAGGGCTCTACGAGCAGTACTTC. Amino acids: CASSSLTGTLAGGLYEQYF. The chain links TRBV7-2 to TRBJ2-7; 13 positions match TRBD2. This CDR3 is built from 19 residues. Germline V lookup: CDR1 SGHTA, CDR2 FQGNSA. Unmatched junction bases numbered 15, after V lost 4 bases and J lost 3 bases.